These T cell receptor beta chains were read from a single sample in a study of CD8+ T cells in alopecia areata. Produced via immunoSEQ multiplex PCR; TCRdb's table is partial and in-frame only. The sample comprises 180,000 or so clones, roughly 65% of which are singletons, and roughly 1.7% rests with the top ten. Sequenced material: CD4+ T cells sorted from blood, taken at week 0. All receptors come from a human donor with alopecia areata. The CDR3 runs from the conserved cysteine through the conserved F or W. D genes are given only for firm matches. The size of a clone is reported for some rows only, either as once, few or many, or as a class for expanded clones.

>NA|TRBV29-1|NA|TRBJ2-1
CMGGVGNEQFF
TGCATGGGCGGAGTGGGCAATGAGCAGTTCTTC
>NA|TRBV28|NA|TRBJ2-7
CASSFTGEQYF
TGTGCCAGCAGTTTTACCGGCGAGCAGTACTTC
>few|TRBV14|TRBD2|TRBJ2-3
CASSPRLAGFTDTQYF
TGTGCCAGCAGCCCTCGACTAGCGGGGTTCACAGATACGCAGTATTTT
>once|TRBV9|TRBD1|TRBJ1-1
CASSRGTDLMNTEAFF
TGTGCCAGCAGCCGAGGGACAGACCTAATGAACACTGAAGCTTTCTTT
>few|TRBV7-9|NA|TRBJ1-2
CASSLGNYGYTF
TGTGCCAGCAGCCTGGGGAACTATGGCTACACCTTC
>NA|TRBV6-5|NA|TRBJ2-6
CASSPGLSGANVLTF
TGTGCCAGCAGTCCAGGGTTGTCTGGGGCCAACGTCCTGACTTTC
>NA|TRBV4-3|NA|TRBJ2-4
CASSQDKHSFIQYF
TGCGCCAGCAGCCAAGATAAACATTCTTTCATTCAGTACTTC
>NA|TRBV29-1|TRBD1|TRBJ1-4
CSGGQINEKLFF
TGCAGCGGGGGACAGATTAATGAAAAACTGTTTTTT
>NA|TRBV29-1|TRBD1|TRBJ2-7
CSVEGQGAYEQYF
TGCAGCGTCGAGGGACAGGGGGCGTACGAGCAGTACTTC
>NA|TRBV15|NA|TRBJ2-5
CATSRGGAPGQETQYF
TGTGCCACCAGCAGAGGGGGGGCCCCGGGGCAAGAGACCCAGTACTTC
>NA|TRBV30|NA|TRBJ2-1
CAWSGGRQFF
TGTGCCTGGAGTGGGGGGAGGCAGTTCTTC
>NA|TRBV11-1|TRBD1|TRBJ2-6
CASSWGQGSGANVLTF
TGTGCCAGCAGCTGGGGACAGGGTTCCGGGGCCAACGTCCTGACTTTC
>NA|TRBV6-1|NA|TRBJ2-5
CASSEGETQYF
TGTGCCAGCAGTGAAGGGGAGACCCAGTACTTC
>NA|TRBV4-1|NA|TRBJ2-7
CASSQEAQGLSYEQYF
TGCGCCAGCAGCCAAGAAGCACAGGGACTATCCTACGAGCAGTACTTC
>NA|TRBV5-1|NA|TRBJ2-3
CASSLRGVRTDTQYF
TGCGCCAGCAGCTTGCGCGGGGTCCGGACAGATACGCAGTATTTT
>NA|TRBV5-1|NA|TRBJ1-2
CASSPGQEVLSGYTF
TGCGCCAGCAGCCCGGGACAAGAAGTATTGTCTGGCTACACCTTC
>NA|TRBV5-6|NA|TRBJ2-3
CASSLRVGITDTQYF
TGTGCCAGCAGCTTGCGTGTGGGGATCACAGATACGCAGTATTTT
>NA|TRBV29-1|NA|TRBJ2-1
CSVDRSGVYNEQFF
TGCAGCGTTGATAGGTCCGGGGTTTACAATGAGCAGTTCTTC
>NA|TRBV5-1|TRBD1|TRBJ2-3
CASHWIKQQGAQLTDTQYF
TGCGCCAGCCATTGGATAAAACAACAGGGGGCCCAACTCACAGATACGCAGTATTTT
>NA|TRBV9|NA|TRBJ2-5
CASSVEWGPSETQYF
TGTGCCAGCAGCGTAGAGTGGGGGCCCTCAGAGACCCAGTACTTC
>few|TRBV11-2|TRBD1|TRBJ2-6
CASSYPPGQVSSGANVLTF
TGTGCCAGCAGTTATCCTCCGGGACAGGTCTCCTCTGGGGCCAACGTCCTGACTTTC
>NA|TRBV29-1|NA|TRBJ1-5
CSAGSSNQPQHF
TGCAGCGCCGGATCGAGCAATCAGCCCCAGCATTTT
>few|TRBV6-1|TRBD1|TRBJ2-7
CASTRGLPEQYF
TGTGCCAGCACGAGGGGGCTTCCTGAGCAGTACTTC
>once|TRBV10-2|NA|TRBJ2-7
CASSGVDEQYF
TGCGCCAGCAGTGGTGTCGACGAGCAGTACTTC
>NA|TRBV5-1|NA|TRBJ2-5
CASSLAAQYQETQYF
TGCGCCAGCAGCTTGGCCGCCCAGTACCAAGAGACCCAGTACTTC
>NA|TRBV5-1|TRBD2|TRBJ2-3
CASSKGLAEPSDTQYF
TGCGCCAGCAGCAAGGGACTAGCGGAACCTTCTGATACGCAGTATTTT
>once|TRBV2|TRBD2|TRBJ2-7
CASSPTPLGLAGVQYF
TGTGCCAGCAGTCCCACCCCGCTGGGACTAGCTGGTGTGCAGTACTTC
>NA|TRBV4-3|NA|TRBJ1-2
CASSQANRAYGYTF
TGCGCCAGCAGCCAAGCCAACAGGGCCTATGGCTACACCTTC
>NA|TRBV2|NA|TRBJ1-4
CASRTSTAYNEKLFF
TGTGCCAGCCGCACCTCTACCGCTTATAATGAAAAACTGTTTTTT
>once|TRBV5-1|NA|TRBJ1-1
CASSLVGMNTEAFF
TGCGCCAGCAGCTTGGTAGGCATGAACACTGAAGCTTTCTTT
>NA|TRBV11-2|NA|TRBJ2-3
CASTQDPTVTDTQYF
TGTGCCAGCACCCAGGATCCTACCGTCACAGATACGCAGTATTTT
>NA|TRBV4-3|NA|TRBJ2-2
CASSQWDQVPGELFF
TGCGCCAGCAGCCAATGGGACCAAGTACCCGGGGAGCTGTTTTTT
>NA|TRBV30|NA|TRBJ1-4
CAWTNQGSNEKLFF
TGTGCCTGGACTAACCAGGGGTCTAATGAAAAACTGTTTTTT
>NA|TRBV6-4|TRBD2|TRBJ2-3
CASSLAGGSTDTQYF
TGTGCCAGCAGTCTAGCGGGGGGGAGCACAGATACGCAGTATTTT
>few|TRBV30|NA|TRBJ2-7
CASRWVRNEQYF
TGTGCCTCCCGCTGGGTCAGGAACGAGCAGTACTTC
>NA|TRBV27|TRBD1|TRBJ1-2
CASRVTGGNYGYTF
TGTGCCAGCCGGGTTACAGGGGGTAACTATGGCTACACCTTC
>NA|TRBV7-2|NA|TRBJ1-5
CASSLGGGGNQPQHF
TGTGCCAGCAGCTTAGGAGGTGGGGGCAATCAGCCCCAGCATTTT
>NA|TRBV20-1|NA|TRBJ1-1
CSANRHAEAFF
TGCAGTGCTAATCGACACGCTGAAGCTTTCTTT
>NA|TRBV5-1|NA|TRBJ2-2
CASSRGTDTGELFF
TGCGCCAGCAGCCGCGGGACAGACACCGGGGAGCTGTTTTTT
>NA|TRBV29-1|TRBD2|TRBJ2-3
CSVRLAGALDTQYF
TGCAGCGTGAGACTAGCGGGGGCACTAGATACGCAGTATTTT
>NA|TRBV2|NA|TRBJ2-7
CASSVGWQPYEQYF
TGTGCCAGCAGTGTGGGCTGGCAGCCCTACGAGCAGTACTTC
>few|TRBV29-1|TRBD1|TRBJ1-1
CSVDQGQGMNTEAFF
TGCAGCGTTGACCAGGGACAGGGGATGAACACTGAAGCTTTCTTT
>NA|TRBV30|TRBD1|TRBJ1-1
CACKQGWTEAFF
TGTGCCTGTAAACAGGGGTGGACTGAAGCTTTCTTT
>NA|TRBV19|NA|TRBJ2-3
CASSIGVVPGTDTQYF
TGTGCCAGTAGTATCGGGGTCGTTCCCGGCACAGATACGCAGTATTTT
>NA|TRBV30|TRBD1|TRBJ1-4
CAWSVQQGTGKLFF
TGTGCCTGGAGTGTACAACAGGGGACCGGTAAACTGTTTTTT
>NA|TRBV23-1|NA|TRBJ1-3
CASSQFPRGESGNTIYF
TGCGCCAGCAGTCAATTCCCCAGGGGCGAGTCTGGAAACACCATATATTTT
>NA|TRBV2|NA|TRBJ1-6
CASSPRRQNNSPLHF
TGTGCCAGCAGTCCCAGGAGACAGAATAATTCACCCCTCCACTTT
>NA|TRBV25-1|NA|TRBJ1-2
CASSESAGTYGYTF
TGTGCCAGCAGTGAATCCGCAGGGACCTATGGCTACACCTTC
>once|TRBV30|NA|TRBJ1-1
CAWRQGPTDTEAFF
TGTGCCTGGAGGCAGGGACCAACGGACACTGAAGCTTTCTTT
>NA|TRBV20-1|NA|TRBJ2-7
CSAPVAYEQYF
TGCAGTGCGCCAGTTGCCTACGAGCAGTACTTC
>few|TRBV15|NA|TRBJ2-5
CATSIQETQYF
TGTGCCACCAGCATACAAGAGACCCAGTACTTC
>NA|TRBV5-1|TRBD1|TRBJ1-6
CASSLVGQNSPLHF
TGCGCCAGCAGCTTGGTGGGACAGAATTCACCCCTCCACTTT
>few|TRBV6-6|NA|TRBJ1-1
CWDCEAFF
TGTTGGGACTGTGAAGCTTTCTTT